This T cell receptor (beta chain) was observed in a study of control samples from healthy donors and cancer patients. Assay: immunoSEQ multiplex PCR; the TCRdb copy retains only in-frame clones and omits some. The sample includes some 99,000 clones, 90% of them seen just once. Germline V gene lookup returns CDR1 SGHVS and CDR2 FQNEAQ. V lost 1 base and J lost 0, with 10 bases in between. The CDR3 covers 15 residues. The chain couples TRBV7-8 to TRBJ2-7, with D perhaps TRBD1 (5 bases). Sequenced sample: blood. This TCR was recovered from a human donor in good health. The donor label of this sample is uncertain. As DNA, the CDR3 is TGTGCCAGCAGCTTAGAGACAGAGAGCTCCTACGAGCAGTACTTC. Encoded protein: CASSLETESSYEQYF.